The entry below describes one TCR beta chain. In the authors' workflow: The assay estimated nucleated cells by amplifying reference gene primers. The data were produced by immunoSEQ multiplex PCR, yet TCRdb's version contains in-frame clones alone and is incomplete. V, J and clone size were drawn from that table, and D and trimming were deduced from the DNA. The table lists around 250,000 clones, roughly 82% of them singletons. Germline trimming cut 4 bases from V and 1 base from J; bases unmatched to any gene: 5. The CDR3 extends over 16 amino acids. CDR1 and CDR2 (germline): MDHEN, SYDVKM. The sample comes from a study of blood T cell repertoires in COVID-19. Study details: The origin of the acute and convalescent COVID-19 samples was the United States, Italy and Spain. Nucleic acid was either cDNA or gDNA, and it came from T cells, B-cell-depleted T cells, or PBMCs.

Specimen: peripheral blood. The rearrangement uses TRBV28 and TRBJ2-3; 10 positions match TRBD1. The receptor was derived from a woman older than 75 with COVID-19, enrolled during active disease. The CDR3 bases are TGTGCCAGCAGTTGGGACAGGGGATATGGCACAGATACGCAGTATTTT. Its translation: CASSWDRGYGTDTQYF.